Shown below are 9 T cell receptor beta chains from a single sample sequenced in a study of shared clonotypes between healthy human individuals. Generated by immunoSEQ multiplex PCR, the TCRdb table keeps only in-frame clones and is missing some. The sample holds around 1,000,000 clones, approximately 75% seen once. The sequencing sample was made of memory CD4+ T cells from PBMCs. Sample subset: CD45RA-negative fraction. Every receptor here comes from a man between 18 and 35 years old in good health. Some clones in this sample may be carry-over from other donors' samples.

The V and J genes are TRBV7-3 and TRBJ1-2; D might be TRBD1 (6 bases). In germline, CDR1 is SGHTA, CDR2 FQGTGA. With 4 bases removed from V and 8 bases from J, the gap between germline ends came to 23 bases. The CDR3 contains 16 residues. CDR3 bases: TGTGCCAGCAGCTCCCCCCCAGGCCAGGCGGGGGGCGGCTACACCTTC. This codes for CASSSPPGQAGGGYTF.

Only one count was recorded for this clone. The genes are TRBV4-2 and TRBJ2-6; D gene ambiguous. The V end lost 1 base, the J end lost 2 bases, and 3 bases lay between the germline ends. The V gene's germline CDR1 is LGHNA and CDR2 YNFKEQ. This CDR3 comprises 14 residues. This CDR3 is CASSQVAGANVLTF. In DNA, the CDR3 is TGTGCCAGCAGCCAAGTGGCTGGGGCCAACGTCCTGACTTTC.

The V call is TRBV28, the J call TRBJ2-1, with D perhaps matching TRBD1 or TRBD2 (6 bases each). Germline CDR1 reads MDHEN; CDR2 reads SYDVKM. The CDR3 sequence is 15 residues long. Deletions cut 7 bases from V and 7 bases from J, with 20 bases between. CDR3 nucleotides: TGTGCCAGCACCGCGTTGCTAGGGGGACTTAATGAGCAGTTCTTC. This encodes CASTALLGGLNEQFF.

The rearrangement uses TRBV29-1 and TRBJ1-1; D is unresolved. This CDR3 comprises 11 residues. The V gene lost 3 bases and the J gene lost 6 bases, with 8 bases spanning the gap. The germline CDR1 and CDR2 sequences are SQVTM and ANQGSEA. This CDR3 is CSVDGDAEAFF. In nucleotides, the CDR3 is TGCAGCGTTGACGGTGACGCTGAAGCTTTCTTT. The full variable domain, its missing parts supplied by reference TRBV29-1 and TRBJ1-1, is SAVISQKPSRDICQRGTSLTIQCQVDSQVTMMFWYRQQPGQSLTLIATANQGSEATYESGFVIDKFPISRPNLTFSTLTVSNMSPEDSSIYLCSVDGDAEAFFGQGTRLTVV.

To note about this clone: This sample also contains other DNA sequences that code for the same CDR3. The chain has TRBV4-1 and TRBJ2-1, with D unclear. Germline V lookup: CDR1 MGHRA, CDR2 YSYEKL. This CDR3 region has 15 residues. Trimming shortened V by 1 base and J by 0 bases, and 7 bases separated the two germline ends. CDR3 in DNA: TGCGCCAGCAGCCAAGGACGCAGCTCCTACAATGAGCAGTTCTTC. Its protein is CASSQGRSSYNEQFF.

This clone was seen once. The V call is TRBV5-5, the J call TRBJ2-2, with a weak D call TRBD1 (5 bases). This CDR3 is 18 amino acids long. Germline V gene sequence: CDR1 SGHKS, CDR2 YYEKEE (reference sequence). V lost 4 bases and J 5 bases, leaving 24 bases between the germline ends. The CDR3 protein is CASSNLGDPGLRTGELFF. CDR3 bases: TGTGCCAGCAGCAACCTTGGCGATCCAGGGTTGAGGACCGGGGAGCTGTTTTTT.

The chain uses TRBV29-1 and TRBJ1-1, with D tentatively TRBD1 (6 bases). CDR3 size: 12 residues. CDR1 and CDR2 from the germline V gene are SQVTM and ANQGSEA. The V and J ends lost 6 bases and 5 bases respectively, with 13 bases between them. CDR3 protein: CSVERGVTEAFF. The CDR3 DNA follows: TGCAGCGTGGAAAGGGGGGTAACTGAAGCTTTCTTT.

A note on this clone: This sequence may be a read error, since a much larger clone differs from it by one base. V gene TRBV29-1 combines with J gene TRBJ1-5; weak D call: TRBD1 (6 bases). This CDR3 comprises 13 residues. V was shortened by 4 bases and J by 5 bases, with 12 bases between the two germline ends. The germline V gene encodes CDR1 SQVTM and CDR2 ANQGSEA. The CDR3 here is CSVADSGDQPQHF. As DNA, the CDR3 is TGCAGCGTTGCGGACAGTGGCGATCAGCCCCAGCATTTT.

V and J are TRBV30 and TRBJ1-1; TRBD1 agrees at 7 bases. Germline lookup yields CDR1 GTSNPN and CDR2 SVGIG (reference sequence). This CDR3 comprises 12 residues. Trimming cost V 2 bases and J 9 bases; bases outside gene matches: 6. CDR3 protein: CAWSPSDRQAFF. The DNA of the CDR3 is TGTGCCTGGAGTCCCTCGGACAGGCAAGCTTTCTTT.